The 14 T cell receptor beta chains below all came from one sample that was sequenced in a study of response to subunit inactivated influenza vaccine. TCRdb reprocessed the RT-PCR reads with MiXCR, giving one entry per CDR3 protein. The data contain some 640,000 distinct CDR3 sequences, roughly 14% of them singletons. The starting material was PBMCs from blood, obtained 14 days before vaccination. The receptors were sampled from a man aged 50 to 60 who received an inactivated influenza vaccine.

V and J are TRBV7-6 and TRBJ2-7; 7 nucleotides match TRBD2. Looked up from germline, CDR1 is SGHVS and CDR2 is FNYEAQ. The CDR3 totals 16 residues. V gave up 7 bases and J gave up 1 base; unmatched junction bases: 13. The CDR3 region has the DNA TGTGCCAGCACGATTAGCGGGCCCGGCTCTTCCTACGAGCAGTACTTC. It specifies CASTISGPGSSYEQYF.

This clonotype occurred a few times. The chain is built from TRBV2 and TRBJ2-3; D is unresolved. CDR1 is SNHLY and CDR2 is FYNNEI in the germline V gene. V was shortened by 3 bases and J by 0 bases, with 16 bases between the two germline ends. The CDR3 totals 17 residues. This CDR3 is CASSDNREFSSTDTQYF. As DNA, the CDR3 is TGTGCCAGCAGTGATAACCGAGAGTTTTCTAGCACAGATACGCAGTATTTT.

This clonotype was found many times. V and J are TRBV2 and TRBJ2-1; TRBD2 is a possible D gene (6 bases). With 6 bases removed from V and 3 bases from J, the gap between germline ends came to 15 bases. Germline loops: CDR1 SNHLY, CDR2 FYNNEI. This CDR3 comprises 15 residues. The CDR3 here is CASSSGRGSYNEQFF. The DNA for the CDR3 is TGTGCCAGCAGCTCCGGGAGAGGGAGCTACAATGAGCAGTTCTTC. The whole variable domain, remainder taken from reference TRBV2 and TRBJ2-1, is EPEVTQTPSHQVTQMGQEVILRCVPISNHLYFYWYRQILGQKVEFLVSFYNNEISEKSEIFDDQFSVERPDGSNFTLKIRSTKLEDSAMYFCASSSGRGSYNEQFFGPGTRLTVL.

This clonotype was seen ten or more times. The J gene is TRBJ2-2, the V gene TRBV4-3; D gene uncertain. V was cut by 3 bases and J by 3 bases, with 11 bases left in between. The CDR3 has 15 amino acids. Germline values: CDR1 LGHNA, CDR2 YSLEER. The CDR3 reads CASSQVFGYTGELFF. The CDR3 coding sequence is TGCGCCAGCAGCCAGGTCTTCGGCTACACCGGGGAGCTGTTTTTT.

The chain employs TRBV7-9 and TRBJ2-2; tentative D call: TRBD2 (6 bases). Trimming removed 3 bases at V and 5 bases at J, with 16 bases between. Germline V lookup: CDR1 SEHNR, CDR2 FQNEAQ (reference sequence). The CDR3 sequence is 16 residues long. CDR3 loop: CASSFGGRVGTGELFF. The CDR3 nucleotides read TGTGCCAGCAGCTTCGGGGGTAGGGTCGGAACCGGGGAGCTGTTTTTT.

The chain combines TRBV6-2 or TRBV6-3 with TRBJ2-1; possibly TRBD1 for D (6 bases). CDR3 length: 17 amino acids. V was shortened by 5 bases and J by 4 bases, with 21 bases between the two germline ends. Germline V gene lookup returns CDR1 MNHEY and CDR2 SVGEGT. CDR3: CASSLIPPGQLYNEQFF. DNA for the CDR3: TGTGCCAGCAGTCTTATCCCCCCAGGACAGTTGTACAATGAGCAGTTCTTC.

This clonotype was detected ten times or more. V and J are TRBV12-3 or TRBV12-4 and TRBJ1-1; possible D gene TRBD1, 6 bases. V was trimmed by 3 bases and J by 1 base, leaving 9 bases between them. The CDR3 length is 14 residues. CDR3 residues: CASSLGHQNTEAFF. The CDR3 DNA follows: TGTGCCAGCAGTTTGGGACACCAGAACACTGAAGCTTTCTTT.

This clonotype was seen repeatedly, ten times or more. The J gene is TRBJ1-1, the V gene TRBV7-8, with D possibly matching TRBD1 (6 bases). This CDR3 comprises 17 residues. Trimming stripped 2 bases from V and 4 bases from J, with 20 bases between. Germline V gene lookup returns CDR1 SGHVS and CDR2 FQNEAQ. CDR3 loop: CASSLRAGAQIVTEAFF. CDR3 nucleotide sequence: TGTGCCAGCAGCTTAAGGGCGGGGGCGCAAATAGTCACTGAAGCTTTCTTT.

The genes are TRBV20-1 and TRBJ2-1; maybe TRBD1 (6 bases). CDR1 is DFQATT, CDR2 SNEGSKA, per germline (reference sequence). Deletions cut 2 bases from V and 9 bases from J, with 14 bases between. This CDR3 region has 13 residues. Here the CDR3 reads CSARRDNRGEQFF. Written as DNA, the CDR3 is TGCAGTGCTAGACGGGACAACCGCGGTGAGCAGTTCTTC.

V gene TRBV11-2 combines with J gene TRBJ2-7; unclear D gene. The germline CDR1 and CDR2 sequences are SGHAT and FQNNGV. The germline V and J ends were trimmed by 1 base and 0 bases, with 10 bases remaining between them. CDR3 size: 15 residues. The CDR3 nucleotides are TGTGCCAGCAGCTTAGGCCCCCAAGCCTCCTACGAGCAGTACTTC. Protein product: CASSLGPQASYEQYF.

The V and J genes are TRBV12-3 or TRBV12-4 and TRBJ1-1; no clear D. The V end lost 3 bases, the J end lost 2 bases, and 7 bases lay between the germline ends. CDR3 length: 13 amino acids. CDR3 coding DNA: TGTGCCAGCAGTTTTGCATTAAACACTGAAGCTTTCTTT. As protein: CASSFALNTEAFF.

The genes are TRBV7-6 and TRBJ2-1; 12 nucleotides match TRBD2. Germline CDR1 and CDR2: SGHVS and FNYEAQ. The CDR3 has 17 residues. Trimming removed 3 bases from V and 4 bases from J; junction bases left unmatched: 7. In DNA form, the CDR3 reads TGTGCCAGCAGCTTGGCTAGCGGGGGGGAGTCGTACAATGAGCAGTTCTTC. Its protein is CASSLASGGESYNEQFF.

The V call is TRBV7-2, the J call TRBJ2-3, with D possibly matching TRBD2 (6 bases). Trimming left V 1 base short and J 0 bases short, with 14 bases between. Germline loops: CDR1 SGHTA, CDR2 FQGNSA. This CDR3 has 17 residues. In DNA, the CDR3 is TGTGCCAGCAGCTTAGTGGGGACTGTTACTAGCACAGATACGCAGTATTTT. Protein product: CASSLVGTVTSTDTQYF.

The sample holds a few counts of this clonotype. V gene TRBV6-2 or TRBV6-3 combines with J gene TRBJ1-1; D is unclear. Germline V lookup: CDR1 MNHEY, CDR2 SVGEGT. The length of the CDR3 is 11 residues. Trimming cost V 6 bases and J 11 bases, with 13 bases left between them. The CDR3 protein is CASSRMGMAFF. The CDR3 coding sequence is TGTGCCAGCAGCCGGATGGGGATGGCTTTCTTT.